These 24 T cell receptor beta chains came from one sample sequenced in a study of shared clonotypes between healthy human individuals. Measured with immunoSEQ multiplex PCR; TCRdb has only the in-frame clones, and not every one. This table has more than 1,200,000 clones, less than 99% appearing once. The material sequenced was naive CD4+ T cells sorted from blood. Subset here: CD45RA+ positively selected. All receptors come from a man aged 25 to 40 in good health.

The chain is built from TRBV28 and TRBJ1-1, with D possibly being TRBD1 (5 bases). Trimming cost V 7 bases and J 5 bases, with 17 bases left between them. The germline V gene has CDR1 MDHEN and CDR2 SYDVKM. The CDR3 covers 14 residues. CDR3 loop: CASKPGNGGTEAFF. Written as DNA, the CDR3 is TGTGCCAGCAAACCCGGGAACGGGGGTACTGAAGCTTTCTTT.

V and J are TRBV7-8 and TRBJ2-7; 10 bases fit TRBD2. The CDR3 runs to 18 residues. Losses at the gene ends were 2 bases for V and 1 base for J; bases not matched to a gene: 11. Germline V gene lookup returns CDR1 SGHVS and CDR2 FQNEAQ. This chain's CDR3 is CASSLSIPSGSRSYEQYF. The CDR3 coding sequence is TGTGCCAGCAGCTTATCTATTCCTAGCGGGAGTAGGTCCTACGAGCAGTACTTC.

The CDR3 protein is CASSSSGNEQFF. The CDR3 DNA reads as TGTGCCAGCAGCTCTAGTGGAAATGAGCAGTTCTTC. This chain uses TRBV9 with TRBJ2-1; unclear D gene. CDR1 is SGDLS and CDR2 is YYNGEE in the germline V gene. This CDR3 region has 12 residues. Trimming left V 4 bases short and J 7 bases short, with 9 bases between.

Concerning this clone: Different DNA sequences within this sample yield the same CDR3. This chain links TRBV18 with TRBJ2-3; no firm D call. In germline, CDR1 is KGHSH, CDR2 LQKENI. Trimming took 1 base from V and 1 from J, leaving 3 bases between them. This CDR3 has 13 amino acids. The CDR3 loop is CASSPLGTDTQYF. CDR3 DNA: TGTGCCAGCTCACCACTGGGCACAGATACGCAGTATTTT.

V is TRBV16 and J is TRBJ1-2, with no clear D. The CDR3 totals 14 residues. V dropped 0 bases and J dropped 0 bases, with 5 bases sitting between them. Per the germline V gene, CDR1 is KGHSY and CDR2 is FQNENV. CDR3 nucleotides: TGTGCCAGCAGCCAATCGTCCACTAACTATGGCTACACCTTC. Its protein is CASSQSSTNYGYTF.

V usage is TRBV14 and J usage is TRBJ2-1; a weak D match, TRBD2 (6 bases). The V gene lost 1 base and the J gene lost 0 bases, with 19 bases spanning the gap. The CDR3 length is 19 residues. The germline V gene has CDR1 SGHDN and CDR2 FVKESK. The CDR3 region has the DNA TGTGCCAGCAGCCAAGTCGTCAGGAGCGGGTACTCCTCCTACAATGAGCAGTTCTTC. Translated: CASSQVVRSGYSSYNEQFF.

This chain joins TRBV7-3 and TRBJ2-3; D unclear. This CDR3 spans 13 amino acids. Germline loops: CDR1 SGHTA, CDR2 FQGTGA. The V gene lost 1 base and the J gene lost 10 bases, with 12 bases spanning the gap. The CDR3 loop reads CASSLKWASAQYF. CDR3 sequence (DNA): TGTGCCAGCAGCTTAAAGTGGGCTTCAGCGCAGTATTTT.

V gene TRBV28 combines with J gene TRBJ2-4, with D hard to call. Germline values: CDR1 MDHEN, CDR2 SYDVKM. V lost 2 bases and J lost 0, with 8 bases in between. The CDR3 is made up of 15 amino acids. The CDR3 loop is CASSLVPQAKNIQYF. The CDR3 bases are TGTGCCAGCAGTTTAGTTCCCCAAGCCAAAAACATTCAGTACTTC.

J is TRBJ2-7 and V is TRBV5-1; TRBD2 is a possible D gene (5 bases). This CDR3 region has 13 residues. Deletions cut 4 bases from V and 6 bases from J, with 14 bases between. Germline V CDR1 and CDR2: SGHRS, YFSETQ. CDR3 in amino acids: CASSLTSPAEQYF. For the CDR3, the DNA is TGCGCCAGCAGCCTAACTAGTCCGGCCGAGCAGTACTTC.

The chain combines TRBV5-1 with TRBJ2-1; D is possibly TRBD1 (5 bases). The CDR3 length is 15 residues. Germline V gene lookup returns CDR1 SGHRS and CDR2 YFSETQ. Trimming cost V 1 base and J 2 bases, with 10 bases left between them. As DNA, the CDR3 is TGCGCCAGCAGCTTGCAGGGCACAGCCTACAATGAGCAGTTCTTC. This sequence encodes CASSLQGTAYNEQFF.

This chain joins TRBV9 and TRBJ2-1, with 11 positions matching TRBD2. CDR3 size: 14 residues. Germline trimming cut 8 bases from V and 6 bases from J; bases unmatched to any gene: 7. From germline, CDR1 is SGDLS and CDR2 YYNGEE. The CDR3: CARGSGRASNEQFF. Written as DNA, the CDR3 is TGTGCCAGAGGTAGCGGGAGGGCCTCCAATGAGCAGTTCTTC.

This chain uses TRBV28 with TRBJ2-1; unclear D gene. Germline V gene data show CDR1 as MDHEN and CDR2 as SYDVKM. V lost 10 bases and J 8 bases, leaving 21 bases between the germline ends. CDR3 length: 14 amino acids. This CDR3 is CATIRVRIGDEQFF. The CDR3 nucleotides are TGTGCCACAATTCGCGTCCGGATAGGCGATGAGCAGTTCTTC. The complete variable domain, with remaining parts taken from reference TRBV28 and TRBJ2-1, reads DVKVTQSSRYLVKRTGEKVFLECVQDMDHENMFWYRQDPGLGLRLIYFSYDVKMKEKGDIPEGYSVSREKKERFSLILESASTNQTSMYLCATIRVRIGDEQFFGPGTRLTVL.

The CDR3 sequence: CASSLTSDYEQYF. The DNA of the CDR3 is TGTGCCAGCAGCTTGACTAGCGACTACGAGCAGTACTTC. V and J are TRBV5-6 and TRBJ2-7; 7 nucleotides align to TRBD2. Germline CDR1 SGHDT, CDR2 YYEEEE. Germline trimming cut 1 base from V and 3 bases from J; bases unmatched to any gene: 1. This CDR3 spans 13 amino acids.

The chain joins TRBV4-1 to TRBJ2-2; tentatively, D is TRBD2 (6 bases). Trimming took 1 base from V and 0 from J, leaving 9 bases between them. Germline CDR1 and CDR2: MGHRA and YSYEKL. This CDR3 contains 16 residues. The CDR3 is CASSQVGTSNTGELFF. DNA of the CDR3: TGCGCCAGCAGCCAAGTTGGGACTTCGAACACCGGGGAGCTGTTTTTT.

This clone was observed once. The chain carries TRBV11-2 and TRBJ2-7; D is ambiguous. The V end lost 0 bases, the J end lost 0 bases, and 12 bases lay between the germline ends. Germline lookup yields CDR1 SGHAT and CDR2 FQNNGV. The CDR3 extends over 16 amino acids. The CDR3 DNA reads TGTGCCAGCAGCTTAGACGGGTCGGGCAGCTCCTACGAGCAGTACTTC. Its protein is CASSLDGSGSSYEQYF.

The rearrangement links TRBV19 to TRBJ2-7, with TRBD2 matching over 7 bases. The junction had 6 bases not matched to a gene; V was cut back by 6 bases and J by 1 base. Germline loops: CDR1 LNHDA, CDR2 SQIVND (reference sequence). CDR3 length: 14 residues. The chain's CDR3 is CASRRAGASYEQYF. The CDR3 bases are TGTGCCAGTAGACGGGCGGGAGCTTCCTACGAGCAGTACTTC.

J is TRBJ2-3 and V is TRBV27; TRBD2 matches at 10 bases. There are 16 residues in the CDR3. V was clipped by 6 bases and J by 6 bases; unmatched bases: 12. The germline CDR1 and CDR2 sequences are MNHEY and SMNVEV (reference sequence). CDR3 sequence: CASSVSGRALLDTQYF. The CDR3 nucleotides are TGTGCCAGCAGCGTCAGCGGGAGGGCCCTTTTGGATACGCAGTATTTT.

CDR3 loop: CASSGTALSEKLFF. The DNA for the CDR3 is TGTGCCAGCAGCGGGACAGCCCTCTCGGAAAAACTGTTTTTT. This chain links TRBV9 with TRBJ1-4; the D gene is possibly TRBD1 (6 bases). V lost 3 bases and J lost 8, with 14 bases in between. This CDR3 is 14 amino acids long. The germline V gene encodes CDR1 SGDLS and CDR2 YYNGEE.

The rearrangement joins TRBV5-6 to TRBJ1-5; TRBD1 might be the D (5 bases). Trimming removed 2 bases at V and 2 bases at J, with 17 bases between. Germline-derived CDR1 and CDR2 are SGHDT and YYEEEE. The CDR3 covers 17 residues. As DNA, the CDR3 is TGTGCCAGCAGCTTCCGTCAGGGCCCGGGAGGCAATCAGCCCCAGCATTTT. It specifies CASSFRQGPGGNQPQHF.

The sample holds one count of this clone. CDR3 sequence reads: CASSPGHARLNTEAFF. CDR3 nucleotide sequence: TGCGCCAGCAGCCCGGGCCACGCCAGATTGAACACTGAAGCTTTCTTT. The V and J genes are TRBV5-1 and TRBJ1-1; D is uncertain. V lost 4 bases to trimming and J lost 0 bases, with 16 bases between them. CDR1 is SGHRS and CDR2 is YFSETQ in the germline V gene. The CDR3 length is 16 residues.

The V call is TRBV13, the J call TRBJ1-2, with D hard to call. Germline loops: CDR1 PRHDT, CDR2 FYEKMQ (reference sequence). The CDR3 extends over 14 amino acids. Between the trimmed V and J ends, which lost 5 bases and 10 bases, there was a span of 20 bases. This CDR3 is CASSGIYWPLDYTF. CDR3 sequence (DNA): TGTGCCAGCAGCGGGATCTACTGGCCTTTGGACTACACCTTC. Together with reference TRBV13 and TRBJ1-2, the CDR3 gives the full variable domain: AAGVIQSPRHLIKEKRETATLKCYPIPRHDTVYWYQQGPGQDPQFLISFYEKMQSDKGSIPDRFSAQQFSDYHSELNMSSLELGDSALYFCASSGIYWPLDYTFGSGTRLTVV.

The CDR3, as DNA: TGTGCCAGCTCACCGTGGACAGGGGGGAATCAGCCCCAGCATTTT. It encodes CASSPWTGGNQPQHF. This chain uses TRBV18 with TRBJ1-5; the match to TRBD1 covers 10 bases. V lost 3 bases to trimming and J lost 4 bases; unmatched junction nucleotides: 3. This CDR3 comprises 15 residues. CDR1 KGHSH and CDR2 LQKENI come from the germline V gene.

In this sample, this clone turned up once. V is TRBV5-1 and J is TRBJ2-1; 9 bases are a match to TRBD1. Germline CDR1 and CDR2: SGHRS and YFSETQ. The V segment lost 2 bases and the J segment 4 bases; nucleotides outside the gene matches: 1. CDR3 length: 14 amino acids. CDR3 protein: CASSFGTGYNEQFF. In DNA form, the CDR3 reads TGCGCCAGCAGCTTTGGGACAGGGTACAATGAGCAGTTCTTC.

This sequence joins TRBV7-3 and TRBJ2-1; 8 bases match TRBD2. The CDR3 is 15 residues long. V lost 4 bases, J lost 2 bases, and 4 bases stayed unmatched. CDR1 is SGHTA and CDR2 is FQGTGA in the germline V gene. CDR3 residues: CASSSGLVTYNEQFF. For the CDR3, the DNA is TGTGCCAGCAGCTCGGGACTAGTAACCTACAATGAGCAGTTCTTC.